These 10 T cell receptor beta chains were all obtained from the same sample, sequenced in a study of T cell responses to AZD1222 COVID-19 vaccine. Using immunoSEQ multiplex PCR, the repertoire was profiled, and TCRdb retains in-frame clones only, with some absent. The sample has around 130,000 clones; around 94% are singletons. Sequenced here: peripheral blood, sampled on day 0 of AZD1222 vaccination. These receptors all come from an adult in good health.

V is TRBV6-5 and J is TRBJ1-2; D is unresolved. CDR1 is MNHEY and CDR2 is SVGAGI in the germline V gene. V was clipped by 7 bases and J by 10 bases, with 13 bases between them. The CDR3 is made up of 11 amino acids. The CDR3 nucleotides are TGTGCCAGCAATCTCGACATTACCTACACCTTC. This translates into CASNLDITYTF.

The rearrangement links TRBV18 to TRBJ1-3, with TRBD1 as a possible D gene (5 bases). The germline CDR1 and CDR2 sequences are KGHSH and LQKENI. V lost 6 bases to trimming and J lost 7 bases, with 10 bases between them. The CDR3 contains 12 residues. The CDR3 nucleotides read TGTGCCAGCTCGACTAACAGGAACACCATATATTTT. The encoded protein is CASSTNRNTIYF.

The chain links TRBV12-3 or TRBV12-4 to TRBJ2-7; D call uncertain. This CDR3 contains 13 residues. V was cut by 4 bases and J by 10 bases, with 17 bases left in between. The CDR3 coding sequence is TGTGCCAGCAGTTCTGGATCGGCTACGTATCAGTACTTC. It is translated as CASSSGSATYQYF.

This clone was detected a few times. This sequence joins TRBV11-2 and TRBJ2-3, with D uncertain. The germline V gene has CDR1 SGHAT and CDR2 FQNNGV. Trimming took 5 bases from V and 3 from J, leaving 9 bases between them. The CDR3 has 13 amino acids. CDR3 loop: CASSPSETDTQYF. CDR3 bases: TGTGCCAGCAGCCCATCGGAGACAGATACGCAGTATTTT.

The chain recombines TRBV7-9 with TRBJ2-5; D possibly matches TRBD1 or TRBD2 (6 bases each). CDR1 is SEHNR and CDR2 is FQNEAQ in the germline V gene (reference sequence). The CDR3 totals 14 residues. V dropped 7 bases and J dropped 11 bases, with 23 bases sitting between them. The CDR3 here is CASTEGEWLGEQYF. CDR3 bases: TGTGCCAGCACGGAGGGGGAGTGGCTCGGGGAGCAGTACTTC.

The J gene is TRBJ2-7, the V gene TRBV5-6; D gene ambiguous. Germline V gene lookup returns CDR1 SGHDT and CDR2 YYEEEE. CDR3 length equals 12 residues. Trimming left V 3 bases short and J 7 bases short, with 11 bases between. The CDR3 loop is CASSSDGWEQYF. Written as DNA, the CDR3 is TGTGCCAGCAGCTCAGACGGGTGGGAGCAGTACTTC.

CDR3 sequence reads: CASSPSGSTSTDTQYF. CDR3 coding DNA: TGTGCCAGCAGTCCGAGCGGGTCCACTAGCACAGATACGCAGTATTTT. The J gene is TRBJ2-3, the V gene TRBV13; D is possibly TRBD2 (6 bases). The CDR3 sequence is 16 residues long. Germline CDR1 reads PRHDT; CDR2 reads FYEKMQ (reference sequence). V was pared by 6 bases and J by 0 bases, with 16 bases between.

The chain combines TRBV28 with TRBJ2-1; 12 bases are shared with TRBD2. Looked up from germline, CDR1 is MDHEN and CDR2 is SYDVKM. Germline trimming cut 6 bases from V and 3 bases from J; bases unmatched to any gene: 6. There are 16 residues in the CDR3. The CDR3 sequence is CASSLGLAGYYNEQFF. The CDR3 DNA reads TGTGCCAGCAGCCTGGGACTAGCGGGTTACTACAATGAGCAGTTCTTC. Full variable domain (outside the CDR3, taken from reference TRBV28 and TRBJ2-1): DVKVTQSSRYLVKRTGEKVFLECVQDMDHENMFWYRQDPGLGLRLIYFSYDVKMKEKGDIPEGYSVSREKKERFSLILESASTNQTSMYLCASSLGLAGYYNEQFFGPGTRLTVL.

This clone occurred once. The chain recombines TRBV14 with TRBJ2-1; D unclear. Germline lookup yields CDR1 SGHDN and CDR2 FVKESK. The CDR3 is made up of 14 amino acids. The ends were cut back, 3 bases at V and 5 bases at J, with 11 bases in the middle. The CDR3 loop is CASSQVSQHNEQFF. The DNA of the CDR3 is TGTGCCAGCAGCCAGGTTTCACAACACAATGAGCAGTTCTTC.

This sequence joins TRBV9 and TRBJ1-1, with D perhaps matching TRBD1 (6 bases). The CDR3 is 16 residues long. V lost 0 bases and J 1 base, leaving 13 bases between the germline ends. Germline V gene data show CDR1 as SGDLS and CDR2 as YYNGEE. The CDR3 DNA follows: TGTGCCAGCAGCGTAGCCCCGGACAGCCGGAACACTGAAGCTTTCTTT. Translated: CASSVAPDSRNTEAFF. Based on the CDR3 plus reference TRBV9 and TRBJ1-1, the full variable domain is DSGVTQTPKHLITATGQRVTLRCSPRSGDLSVYWYQQSLDQGLQFLIQYYNGEERAKGNILERFSAQQFPDLHSELNLSSLELGDSALYFCASSVAPDSRNTEAFFGQGTRLTVV.